This entry lists 30 T cell receptor beta chains sequenced from one sample in a study of CD8 T cells in ankylosing spondylitis. Via MiXCR, TCRdb re-called the 5' RACE reads, giving one row per CDR3 protein. The table lists 36,000 or so distinct CDR3 sequences, 6% of them singletons. Sequencing was done on a sample of blood, either unsorted or a sorted T cell fraction (not recorded which). These receptors were obtained from a male donor with ankylosing spondylitis or in good health (not recorded which).

This clonotype was recorded many times. The chain has TRBV5-5 and TRBJ2-1, with 10 bases fitting TRBD1. The V segment lost 4 bases and the J segment 2 bases; nucleotides outside the gene matches: 3. The CDR3 covers 15 residues. CDR1 is SGHKS, CDR2 YYEKEE, per germline (reference sequence). In DNA form, the CDR3 reads TGTGCCAGCAGCAAGGGACAGGGGACCTACAATGAGCAGTTCTTC. Its translation: CASSKGQGTYNEQFF.

This clonotype was detected many times. This chain uses TRBV28 with TRBJ1-1; D unresolved. Per germline, CDR1 MDHEN and CDR2 SYDVKM. Trimming stripped 8 bases from V and 0 bases from J, with 10 bases between. CDR3 length equals 13 residues. The CDR3 DNA follows: TGTGCCAGCTATGTGACTATGAACACTGAAGCTTTCTTT. This sequence encodes CASYVTMNTEAFF.

Of note for this clonotype: A clone one base away is much larger, so this may be a read error. The CDR3 sequence is CAWAEGPGELFF. The CDR3 DNA sequence: TGTGCCTGGGCGGAGGGTCCCGGGGAGCTGTTTTTT. The chain joins TRBV30 to TRBJ2-2; D is perhaps TRBD2 (6 bases). Trimming left V 5 bases short and J 6 bases short, with 10 bases between. The CDR3 runs 12 residues. Germline V gene data show CDR1 as GTSNPN and CDR2 as SVGIG (reference sequence).

This clonotype appeared many times. V usage is TRBV19 and J usage is TRBJ1-5; D possibly corresponds to TRBD1 (5 bases). The V end was cut by 5 bases, the J end by 6 bases, with 14 bases between. This CDR3 spans 14 amino acids. Germline V CDR1 and CDR2: LNHDA, SQIVND (reference sequence). The CDR3: CASSANRGGQPQHF. The CDR3 nucleotides are TGTGCCAGTAGTGCAAATCGGGGGGGTCAGCCCCAGCATTTT.

This clonotype was counted ten times or more. The chain couples TRBV7-2 to TRBJ1-2; no firm D call. V lost 2 bases and J 4 bases, leaving 11 bases between the germline ends. CDR3 size: 14 residues. Germline V lookup: CDR1 SGHTA, CDR2 FQGNSA. The CDR3 nucleotides are TGTGCCAGCAGCTTAATCAGGAGCGGCTATGGCTACACCTTC. This encodes CASSLIRSGYGYTF.

This clonotype was counted ten times or more. V usage is TRBV7-8 and J usage is TRBJ2-3, with D possibly matching TRBD1 (6 bases). The CDR3 contains 16 residues. CDR1 is SGHVS and CDR2 is FQNEAQ in the germline V gene. Trimming stripped 5 bases from V and 4 bases from J, with 19 bases between. This CDR3 is CASSPSGTLLADTQYF. The CDR3 region has the DNA TGTGCCAGCAGCCCATCCGGGACACTGCTGGCAGATACGCAGTATTTT.

This clonotype was seen repeatedly, ten times or more. The chain employs TRBV7-8 and TRBJ2-1; 11 positions agree with TRBD1. The V segment lost 6 bases and the J segment 8 bases; nucleotides outside the gene matches: 6. The CDR3 totals 14 residues. Germline V gives CDR1 SGHVS, CDR2 FQNEAQ. CDR3 bases: TGTGCCAGCAGGCCGGGACAGGGGGGCGATGAGCAGTTCTTC. This encodes CASRPGQGGDEQFF.

This clonotype has a count of ten or more. The chain uses TRBV7-9 and TRBJ1-1, with 10 bases matching TRBD1. The CDR3 extends over 14 amino acids. Trimming at V came to 5 bases and at J to 6 bases, leaving 6 bases not matched to a gene. Germline CDR1 is SEHNR and CDR2 is FQNEAQ (reference sequence). The CDR3 sequence: CASSPRDRGSEAFF. CDR3 in DNA: TGTGCCAGCAGCCCACGGGACAGGGGCTCTGAAGCTTTCTTT.

The chain has TRBV24-1 and TRBJ1-2; 7 bases map to TRBD1. Germline-derived CDR1 and CDR2 are KGHDR and SFDVKD. The CDR3 has 13 residues. Trimming removed 4 bases from V and 7 bases from J; junction bases left unmatched: 5. CDR3 sequence reads: CATSDRGGRGYTF. DNA for the CDR3: TGTGCCACCAGTGACCGAGGGGGCCGTGGCTACACCTTC.

This clonotype was recorded many times. V gene TRBV9 combines with J gene TRBJ1-1; unclear D gene. The CDR3 runs to 17 residues. V was shortened by 1 base and J by 0 bases, with 16 bases between the two germline ends. CDR1 SGDLS and CDR2 YYNGEE come from the germline V gene. The CDR3 region has the DNA TGTGCCAGCAGCGTAACGGACGTACTCGGGGTGAACACTGAAGCTTTCTTT. This codes for CASSVTDVLGVNTEAFF.

This clonotype was recorded at least ten times. The chain is built from TRBV7-2 and TRBJ2-7, with D perhaps TRBD1 (6 bases). The CDR3 covers 15 residues. Trimming cost V 3 bases and J 2 bases, with 14 bases left between them. Germline V lookup: CDR1 SGHTA, CDR2 FQGNSA. The CDR3 sequence is CASSFAPGHTYEQYF. The DNA for the CDR3 is TGTGCCAGCAGCTTTGCTCCGGGACATACCTACGAGCAGTACTTC.

In its sample, this clonotype was seen many times. The rearrangement links TRBV7-3 to TRBJ2-2; the match to TRBD1 covers 8 bases. Trimming removed 5 bases from V and 5 bases from J; junction bases left unmatched: 7. In germline, CDR1 is SGHTA, CDR2 FQGTGA. The CDR3 spans 15 residues. The CDR3 coding sequence is TGTGCCAGCAGCCTATGGTACAGGGGGACCGGGGAGCTGTTTTTT. Translated, it gives CASSLWYRGTGELFF.

Of note for this clonotype: Mismatch with germline at one junction end may stem from a read error. The chain links TRBV20-1 to TRBJ2-1, with D uncertain. The germline V gene has CDR1 DFQATT and CDR2 SNEGSKA (reference sequence). This CDR3 comprises 14 residues. For the CDR3, the DNA is TGCAGTGCTAGAGAGTCTCTGGATGCCAATGTGCAGTTCTTC. Translated, it gives CSARESLDANVQFF.

This clonotype was detected ten times or more. The junction differs from germline at one of its ends, possibly a read error. The genes are TRBV20-1 and TRBJ2-1; 13 bases align to TRBD2. This CDR3 is 14 amino acids long. CDR1 and CDR2 (germline): DFQATT, SNEGSKA (reference sequence). CDR3 loop: CSARAPGLAGEQFF. The CDR3 coding sequence is TGCAGTGCGAGAGCGCCGGGACTAGCGGGGGAGCAGTTCTTC.

This clonotype was counted at least ten times. The chain employs TRBV5-1 and TRBJ2-1, with D possibly being TRBD1 (6 bases). The CDR3 has 11 amino acids. Trimming shortened V by 0 bases and J by 12 bases, and 7 bases separated the two germline ends. Germline V gene lookup returns CDR1 SGHRS and CDR2 YFSETQ. CDR3: CASSLVDRQFF. CDR3 nucleotide sequence: TGCGCCAGCAGCTTGGTGGACAGGCAGTTCTTC.

In this sample, this clonotype turned up many times. The chain joins TRBV11-2 to TRBJ1-2, with a possible D match to TRBD1 (5 bases). The CDR3 spans 13 residues. From germline, CDR1 is SGHAT and CDR2 FQNNGV. With 5 bases removed from V and 3 bases from J, the gap between germline ends came to 10 bases. The CDR3 DNA reads as TGTGCCAGCAGCCTACTGGGGGACTATGGCTACACCTTC. This translates into CASSLLGDYGYTF.

This clonotype was seen ten or more times. J is TRBJ2-5 and V is TRBV29-1; no definite D call. There are 13 residues in the CDR3. V lost 0 bases and J lost 9, with 14 bases in between. Germline V CDR1 and CDR2: SQVTM, ANQGSEA. CDR3 residues: CSVEEAVAGPQYF. Here the CDR3 DNA reads TGCAGCGTTGAAGAGGCTGTGGCAGGACCCCAGTACTTC.

This clonotype was counted ten times or more. This chain joins TRBV20-1 and TRBJ2-5; either TRBD1 or TRBD2 may fit D (5 bases each). Germline V gene data show CDR1 as DFQATT and CDR2 as SNEGSKA (reference sequence). Between the trimmed V and J ends, which lost 6 bases and 1 base, there was a span of 12 bases. The CDR3 runs to 13 residues. The CDR3 DNA reads TGCAGTGCGGGACCGGGACCCCAAGAGACCCAGTACTTC. It translates to CSAGPGPQETQYF.

This clonotype was observed many times. The rearrangement uses TRBV7-8 and TRBJ2-7; perhaps TRBD1 as D (5 bases). There are 15 residues in the CDR3. Germline V lookup: CDR1 SGHVS, CDR2 FQNEAQ. The V gene lost 0 bases and the J gene lost 4 bases, with 13 bases spanning the gap. This chain's CDR3 is CASSLARQNLYEQYF. The CDR3 DNA follows: TGTGCCAGCAGCTTAGCCAGACAGAATTTATACGAGCAGTACTTC. Drawing the rest from reference TRBV7-8 and TRBJ2-7, the complete variable domain is GAGVSQSPRYKVAKRGQDVALRCDPISGHVSLFWYQQALGQGPEFLTYFQNEAQLDKSGLPSDRFFAERPEGSVSTLKIQRTQQEDSAVYLCASSLARQNLYEQYFGPGTRLTVT.

As concerns this clonotype: A much larger clone lies a single base off, so this may be a read error. The CDR3 does not end in the conserved phenylalanine or tryptophan, so this is likely a read error. The chain carries TRBV6-2 or TRBV6-3 and TRBJ2-7; 7 nucleotides match TRBD2. The CDR3 runs to 15 residues. The germline V gene encodes CDR1 MNHEY and CDR2 SVGEGT. With 5 bases clipped from V and 5 bases from J, the junction kept 12 bases outside the gene matches. In DNA, the CDR3 is TGTGCCAGCAGTCCCCGTGGGGCGGGAGTAAACGAGCAGTACATC. Translation: CASSPRGAGVNEQYI.

Many counts were recorded for this clonotype. V usage is TRBV20-1 and J usage is TRBJ1-2; D call uncertain. Between the trimmed V and J ends, which lost 5 bases and 8 bases, there was a span of 21 bases. CDR1 is DFQATT and CDR2 is SNEGSKA in the germline V gene (reference sequence). This CDR3 is 14 amino acids long. CDR3 sequence (DNA): TGCAGTGCTCTACGAGGAGAGGGCGGCGACGGCTACACCTTC. Translation gives CSALRGEGGDGYTF.

This clonotype was found many times. This chain joins TRBV19 and TRBJ2-1; either TRBD1 or TRBD2 may fit D (5 bases each). The germline CDR1 and CDR2 sequences are LNHDA and SQIVND (reference sequence). The CDR3 has 13 amino acids. V was clipped by 5 bases and J by 7 bases, with 12 bases between them. In DNA form, the CDR3 reads TGTGCCAGTAGTTCTGAGGGGTGGAATGAGCAGTTCTTC. It is translated as CASSSEGWNEQFF.

In this sample, this clonotype turned up many times. The rearrangement joins TRBV7-9 to TRBJ1-1; D unresolved. Germline-derived CDR1 and CDR2 are SEHNR and FQNEAQ (reference sequence). CDR3 length equals 14 residues. V lost 1 base, J lost 4 bases, and 10 bases lay in between. CDR3 residues: CASSLGPLSTEAFF. The CDR3 DNA is TGTGCCAGCAGCTTAGGACCGCTTAGCACTGAAGCTTTCTTT.

In this sample, this clonotype turned up many times. Since a much larger clone is just one base distant, this may be a read error. The rearrangement joins TRBV6-2 or TRBV6-3 to TRBJ2-3; D is uncertain. Germline V gene sequence: CDR1 MNHEY, CDR2 SVGEGT. The CDR3 is made up of 14 amino acids. V lost 6 bases and J 3 bases, leaving 13 bases between the germline ends. This CDR3 reads CASSDTAPTDTQYF. Written as DNA, the CDR3 is TGTGCCAGCAGCGATACCGCTCCGACAGATACGCAGTATTTT.

This clonotype was observed many times. V gene TRBV20-1 combines with J gene TRBJ2-7, with D possibly TRBD2 on 6 matching bases. Germline values: CDR1 DFQATT, CDR2 SNEGSKA (reference sequence). The CDR3 totals 14 residues. Trimming removed 1 base at V and 0 bases at J, with 10 bases between. The CDR3 bases are TGCAGTGCTAGAGCAACGGGAGCCTCCTACGAGCAGTACTTC. Its translation is CSARATGASYEQYF.

This clonotype was seen many times. V is TRBV20-1 and J is TRBJ2-3; D remains ambiguous. Germline V lookup: CDR1 DFQATT, CDR2 SNEGSKA (reference sequence). The CDR3 is 12 residues long. V lost 8 bases to trimming and J lost 4 bases, with 13 bases between them. CDR3 nucleotides: TGCAGTTGCCGGGCCGTGGCAGATACGCAGTATTTT. As protein: CSCRAVADTQYF.

This clonotype was seen at least ten times. The genes are TRBV19 and TRBJ2-5, with a tentative D call TRBD2 (6 bases). V dropped 0 bases and J dropped 13 bases, with 12 bases sitting between them. The germline V gene encodes CDR1 LNHDA and CDR2 SQIVND (reference sequence). CDR3 size: 12 residues. The CDR3 is CASSIDAGPRYF. Here the CDR3 DNA reads TGTGCCAGTAGTATAGATGCGGGACCGCGGTACTTC.

This clonotype was counted at least ten times. The chain has TRBV7-6 and TRBJ2-1; 7 bases are shared with TRBD2. Unmatched junction bases numbered 9, after V lost 1 base and J lost 6 bases. Germline V gene data show CDR1 as SGHVS and CDR2 as FNYEAQ. The CDR3 extends over 16 amino acids. CDR3 protein: CASSLVPSGTGNEQFF. In DNA, the CDR3 is TGTGCCAGCAGCTTAGTGCCCAGCGGGACGGGCAATGAGCAGTTCTTC.

This clonotype was seen ten or more times. The V call is TRBV7-3, the J call TRBJ1-4; no definite D call. This CDR3 is 15 amino acids long. Germline CDR1 and CDR2: SGHTA and FQGTGA. V dropped 0 bases and J dropped 5 bases, with 10 bases sitting between them. Here the CDR3 reads CASSLTGSGNEKLFF. Written as DNA, the CDR3 is TGTGCCAGCAGCTTAACGGGCTCGGGGAATGAAAAACTGTTTTTT.

This clonotype has at least ten counts. The chain couples TRBV10-3 to TRBJ2-7, with a possible D match to TRBD1 (6 bases). V was trimmed by 6 bases and J by 5 bases, leaving 11 bases between them. CDR1 is ENHRY and CDR2 is SYGVKD in the germline V gene. The CDR3 is 12 amino acids. CDR3 loop: CAIRQGFDEQYF. CDR3 bases: TGTGCCATCAGGCAGGGGTTTGACGAGCAGTACTTC.